These 20 T cell receptor beta chains were all obtained from the same sample, sequenced in a study of blood T cell dynamics during melanoma immunotherapy. Assay used: immunoSEQ multiplex PCR; TCRdb lists only in-frame clones, some missing. The repertoire has fewer than 12,000 clones, 85% to 90% of them found once; the top ten carry 6.9%. Time point defined: week 3, after first cycle of checkpoint inhibitor. The sample consisted of blood, taken from a patient treated with checkpoint blockade. The receptor set was obtained from a human donor with melanoma.

In this sample, this clone is medium-sized (0.01 to 0.1%). The rearrangement joins TRBV7-9 to TRBJ1-3; D gene uncertain. The CDR3 extends over 16 amino acids. Germline V gene lookup returns CDR1 SEHNR and CDR2 FQNEAQ (reference sequence). Trimming stripped 1 base from V and 0 bases from J, with 10 bases between. CDR3 amino acids: CASSLEPTPSGNTIYF. The CDR3 DNA reads TGTGCCAGCAGCTTAGAACCGACGCCCTCTGGAAACACCATATATTTT.

V is TRBV19 and J is TRBJ2-3; D ambiguous. The CDR3 has 13 amino acids. Trimming removed 1 base at V and 5 bases at J, with 7 bases between. Per the germline V gene, CDR1 is LNHDA and CDR2 is SQIVND (reference sequence). The CDR3 bases are TGTGCCAGTAGTATAGTTCCCGAAGATACGCAGTATTTT. This codes for CASSIVPEDTQYF.

As DNA, the CDR3 is TGCGCCAGCGTGAAGGAAAAACTGTTTTTT. Encoded protein: CASVKEKLFF. The V gene is TRBV23-1, the J gene TRBJ1-4; no firm D call. TRBV23-1 is placed among ORFs of uncertain function. V lost 8 bases, J lost 8 bases, and 6 bases lay in between. The CDR3 runs 10 residues.

CDR3 sequence (DNA): TGTGCCAGCAGTGAACCCGGGACGGGTAATGAAAAACTGTTTTTT. Translating gives CASSEPGTGNEKLFF. This chain links TRBV6-1 with TRBJ1-4; a weak D match, TRBD1 (5 bases). This CDR3 has 15 residues. From germline, CDR1 is MNHNS and CDR2 SASEGT. V was pared by 2 bases and J by 4 bases, with 11 bases between.

This chain uses TRBV5-4 with TRBJ2-7, with D tentatively TRBD2 (5 bases). V was shortened by 2 bases and J by 5 bases, with 11 bases between the two germline ends. The CDR3 runs 13 residues. From germline, CDR1 is SGHNT and CDR2 YYREEE (reference sequence). The CDR3 loop reads CASSFWNGNEQYF. The CDR3, as DNA: TGTGCCAGCAGCTTTTGGAACGGGAACGAGCAGTACTTC.

The chain uses TRBV6-1 and TRBJ2-4; TRBD1 matches 8 bases. Per germline, CDR1 MNHNS and CDR2 SASEGT. The CDR3 consists of 13 residues. Unmatched junction bases numbered 3, after V lost 6 bases and J lost 5 bases. Here the CDR3 reads CASRPGGENIQYF. CDR3 DNA sequence: TGTGCCAGCAGGCCAGGGGGCGAAAACATTCAGTACTTC.

The chain is built from TRBV5-1 and TRBJ1-1, with a possible D match to TRBD1 (6 bases). CDR1 is SGHRS and CDR2 is YFSETQ in the germline V gene. The CDR3 length is 15 residues. Trimming shortened V by 0 bases and J by 1 base, and 10 bases separated the two germline ends. CDR3 residues: CASSLDGQTNTEAFF. CDR3 DNA sequence: TGCGCCAGCAGCTTGGATGGACAGACGAACACTGAAGCTTTCTTT.

The rearrangement uses TRBV4-1 and TRBJ2-3; D is unclear. Germline CDR1 and CDR2: MGHRA and YSYEKL. This CDR3 spans 12 amino acids. Trimming left V 1 base short and J 4 bases short, with 3 bases between. CDR3: CASSQGPDTQYF. The CDR3 DNA reads as TGCGCCAGCAGCCAAGGGCCAGATACGCAGTATTTT.

The chain combines TRBV6-1 with TRBJ1-2, with TRBD1 matching 8 bases. The CDR3 extends over 13 amino acids. V lost 6 bases, J lost 8 bases, and 8 bases stayed unmatched. Per the germline V gene, CDR1 is MNHNS and CDR2 is SASEGT. The CDR3 DNA sequence: TGTGCCAGCAGGACAGGGGTATCAGGCGGCTACACCTTC. It is translated as CASRTGVSGGYTF.

This clone was detected once. The chain uses TRBV10-3 and TRBJ1-6, with D tentatively TRBD1 (5 bases). Germline-derived CDR1 and CDR2 are ENHRY and SYGVKD. This CDR3 region has 15 residues. V was shortened by 6 bases and J by 8 bases, with 17 bases between the two germline ends. The CDR3, as DNA: TGTGCCATCAGCTCGGGGGGGTCTCGGTATTCACCCCTCCACTTT. Translated, it gives CAISSGGSRYSPLHF.

The chain carries TRBV7-8 and TRBJ2-5, with 7 bases fitting TRBD1. Germline CDR1 reads SGHVS; CDR2 reads FQNEAQ. V shed 2 bases and J 1 base; nucleotides not matched to a gene: 4. The CDR3 sequence is 15 residues long. CDR3 DNA: TGTGCCAGCAGCTTATCGACAGGGAGCCAAGAGACCCAGTACTTC. Translation: CASSLSTGSQETQYF.

The chain is built from TRBV7-9 and TRBJ2-1; perhaps D is TRBD1 or TRBD2 (5 bases each). Trimming took off 4 bases at V and 7 bases at J, with 17 bases between the two ends. CDR3 length equals 15 residues. Germline V gene lookup returns CDR1 SEHNR and CDR2 FQNEAQ (reference sequence). The CDR3: CASSSGTGTRNEQFF. CDR3 DNA sequence: TGTGCCAGCAGCTCCGGGACCGGAACGAGGAATGAGCAGTTCTTC.

The rearrangement links TRBV15 to TRBJ2-3, with 14 bases matching TRBD2. V shed 1 base and J 4 bases; nucleotides not matched to a gene: 7. CDR1 LNHNV and CDR2 YYDKDF come from the germline V gene (reference sequence). CDR3 size: 18 residues. DNA for the CDR3: TGTGCCACCAGCAGAGGGACTAGCGGGGGGAAGGAGGCAGATACGCAGTATTTT. Translation: CATSRGTSGGKEADTQYF.

This chain links TRBV9 with TRBJ1-5, with D possibly TRBD1 on 5 matching bases. V gave up 2 bases and J gave up 5 bases, with 8 bases separating them. Germline CDR1 reads SGDLS; CDR2 reads YYNGEE. This CDR3 comprises 13 residues. CDR3 residues: CASSVRGDQPQHF. DNA of the CDR3: TGTGCCAGCAGCGTTAGAGGGGATCAGCCCCAGCATTTT. Combining the CDR3 with reference TRBV9 and TRBJ1-5 gives the whole variable domain DSGVTQTPKHLITATGQRVTLRCSPRSGDLSVYWYQQSLDQGLQFLIQYYNGEERAKGNILERFSAQQFPDLHSELNLSSLELGDSALYFCASSVRGDQPQHFGDGTRLSIL.

This clone was detected once. The chain recombines TRBV10-2 with TRBJ2-3; the D is unclear. V was shortened by 4 bases and J by 6 bases, with 8 bases between the two germline ends. Germline V gene data show CDR1 as WSHSY and CDR2 as SAAADI. This CDR3 comprises 12 residues. CDR3 bases: TGCGCCAGCAGTGTTTCGGAGGATACGCAGTATTTT. Translated: CASSVSEDTQYF.

The chain employs TRBV14 and TRBJ2-1; D is unresolved. Trimming took 0 bases from V and 2 from J, leaving 11 bases between them. This CDR3 has 16 amino acids. Per the germline V gene, CDR1 is SGHDN and CDR2 is FVKESK. In DNA, the CDR3 is TGTGCCAGCAGCCAAGAGGTCCCCCGGACCTACAATGAGCAGTTCTTC. Protein: CASSQEVPRTYNEQFF.

This chain joins TRBV6-5 and TRBJ1-6, with 9 bases aligning to TRBD1. Trimming removed 6 bases from V and 4 bases from J; junction bases left unmatched: 4. Germline CDR1 is MNHEY and CDR2 is SVGAGI. The CDR3 length is 15 residues. CDR3 nucleotide sequence: TGTGCCAGCAGACCACAGGGGGCTTATAATTCACCCCTCCACTTT. It translates to CASRPQGAYNSPLHF.

In regard to this clone: One junction end does not reproduce the germline sequence, and a read error may be involved. The chain carries TRBV19 and TRBJ2-5, with 13 bases fitting TRBD2. CDR1 is LNHDA, CDR2 SQIVND, per germline (reference sequence). The CDR3 contains 16 residues. The CDR3 nucleotides are TGTGCCAGTAGTTTGGGACTAGCGGGGATAGAAGAGGCCCAGTACTTC. It is translated as CASSLGLAGIEEAQYF.

This clone was found once. The chain joins TRBV5-4 to TRBJ2-1, with D perhaps TRBD1 or TRBD2 (5 bases each). CDR1 and CDR2 from the germline V gene are SGHNT and YYREEE (reference sequence). CDR3 size: 15 residues. Between the trimmed V and J ends, which lost 1 base and 10 bases, there was a span of 18 bases. CDR3 bases: TGTGCCAGCAGCTTGTGGACAACCCCGGGCGGGGAGCAGTTCTTC. Translated: CASSLWTTPGGEQFF.

The CDR3 here is CASTAGGRAPLHF. CDR3 in DNA: TGTGCCAGTACTGCGGGGGGACGGGCACCCCTCCACTTT. V usage is TRBV19 and J usage is TRBJ1-6, with D tentatively TRBD1 (5 bases). V lost 7 bases to trimming and J lost 11 bases, with 15 bases between them. The CDR3 has 13 residues. Germline CDR1 reads LNHDA; CDR2 reads SQIVND (reference sequence). The full variable domain, completed using reference TRBV19 and TRBJ1-6, is DGGITQSPKYLFRKEGQNVTLSCEQNLNHDAMYWYRQDPGQGLRLIYYSQIVNDFQKGDIAEGYSVSREKKESFPLTVTSAQKNPTAFYLCASTAGGRAPLHFGNGTRLTVT.